The 9 T cell receptor beta chains below all came from one sample that was sequenced in a study of control samples from healthy donors and cancer patients. Only in-frame clones appear in the TCRdb table, and some are missing; sequencing was by immunoSEQ multiplex PCR. The table records about 160,000 clones, roughly nine tenths of them present only once. Sequenced material: blood. The receptors originated from a woman aged 25 to 45 in good health.

The V gene is TRBV2, the J gene TRBJ2-7, with 8 nucleotides matching TRBD2. This CDR3 has 14 amino acids. The trim removed 5 bases at V and 4 bases at J, leaving 7 bases unmatched. The germline V gene has CDR1 SNHLY and CDR2 FYNNEI. This CDR3 reads CASSTSGGAYEQYF. The CDR3 DNA follows: TGTGCCAGCAGTACTAGCGGAGGGGCGTACGAGCAGTACTTC.

The chain combines TRBV6-6 with TRBJ2-7; possible D gene TRBD2, 6 bases. Germline CDR1 is MNHNY and CDR2 is SVGAGI (reference sequence). CDR3 length: 13 residues. Trimming shortened V by 5 bases and J by 1 base, and 9 bases separated the two germline ends. The CDR3 loop reads CASSRETSYEQYF. The CDR3 bases are TGTGCCAGCAGTCGGGAGACTTCCTACGAGCAGTACTTC.

This clone was seen a handful of times. The chain has TRBV9 and TRBJ1-2; 8 nucleotides line up with TRBD1. V shed 5 bases, J shed 7 bases, and the junction held 7 bases outside the gene matches. Germline V gives CDR1 SGDLS, CDR2 YYNGEE. This CDR3 spans 13 amino acids. CDR3 bases: TGTGCCAGCAGGAACGACAGGGGAATTGGCTACACCTTC. This sequence encodes CASRNDRGIGYTF.

The V gene is TRBV4-1, the J gene TRBJ2-3; D is ambiguous. The V gene lost 0 bases and the J gene lost 5 bases, with 15 bases spanning the gap. Germline CDR1 reads MGHRA; CDR2 reads YSYEKL. This CDR3 is 16 amino acids long. CDR3 residues: CASSQELNLAGDTQYF. CDR3 bases: TGCGCCAGCAGCCAAGAACTAAACTTGGCCGGAGATACGCAGTATTTT.

This clone was seen only once. The chain employs TRBV19 and TRBJ1-2; TRBD1 agrees at 7 bases. Looked up from germline, CDR1 is LNHDA and CDR2 is SQIVND (reference sequence). The J segment lost 1 base and the V segment lost 8 bases, leaving 10 bases of the junction unmatched. The CDR3 extends over 15 amino acids. CDR3 bases: TGTGCCAGTGAGGACAGGAACCACTTTAACTATGGCTACACCTTC. Amino acid sequence: CASEDRNHFNYGYTF.

The rearrangement uses TRBV10-3 and TRBJ2-1, with TRBD2 as a possible D gene (5 bases). The CDR3 length is 15 residues. The V and J ends lost 6 bases and 8 bases respectively, with 20 bases between them. CDR1 is ENHRY and CDR2 is SYGVKD in the germline V gene. The CDR3 here is CAISFGLLKEHEQFF. CDR3 nucleotides: TGTGCCATCAGCTTTGGACTCCTAAAAGAACATGAGCAGTTCTTC.

This chain connects TRBV11-2 to TRBJ2-7, with unresolved D. The CDR3 has 15 amino acids. V lost 0 bases and J 1 base, leaving 10 bases between the germline ends. Germline CDR1 SGHAT, CDR2 FQNNGV. CDR3 protein: CASSLDLGPSYEQYF. In DNA, the CDR3 is TGTGCCAGCAGCTTAGATTTGGGTCCATCCTACGAGCAGTACTTC.

The chain employs TRBV2 and TRBJ2-1; TRBD2 aligns across 15 bases. V shed 7 bases, J shed 6 bases, and the junction held 10 bases outside the gene matches. CDR3 length: 17 amino acids. In germline, CDR1 is SNHLY, CDR2 FYNNEI. CDR3 loop: CASIFGLAGGEINEQFF. DNA for the CDR3: TGTGCCAGCATATTCGGACTAGCGGGAGGGGAAATCAATGAGCAGTTCTTC.

This clone was detected only once. V is TRBV18 and J is TRBJ2-1; D unresolved. The V end was cut by 2 bases, the J end by 5 bases, with 4 bases between. CDR3 length: 12 amino acids. Germline V gives CDR1 KGHSH, CDR2 LQKENI. The CDR3 here is CASSPRDNEQFF. The DNA of the CDR3 is TGTGCCAGCTCACCAAGAGACAATGAGCAGTTCTTC.